The 11 T cell receptor beta chains below were found in one sample sequenced in a study of cytomegalovirus exposure and HLA in healthy donors (dated by TCRdb to the late 2010s). Library preparation was by the immunoSEQ multiplex PCR assay. For the multiplex PCR, a mixture combining 60 forward primers for TCR Vbeta segments and 13 reverse primers for TCR Jbeta segments was used. Not all clones reach the TCRdb copy of this immuneACCESS table, which keeps in-frame sequences only. Checked studies attribute under half of the gap to unresolved V genes and leave the rest unexplained. This sample is represented by some 180,000 clones; around 80% of them were singletons. The ten largest clones take up under 1.5% of the sample. The sequenced sample consisted of PBMCs. The receptor source for this set is a girl between 10 and 17 years old in good health and CMV-seropositive.

The chain recombines TRBV30 with TRBJ2-1, with 11 bases fitting TRBD2. V gave up 3 bases and J gave up 8 bases; unmatched junction bases: 6. The CDR3 has 14 residues. Looked up from germline, CDR1 is GTSNPN and CDR2 is SVGIG (reference sequence). In DNA form, the CDR3 reads TGTGCCTGGAGGCTAGCGGGAGGTACCTATGAGCAGTTCTTC. Its protein product is CAWRLAGGTYEQFF.

The chain carries TRBV7-9 and TRBJ1-2; tentatively, D is TRBD1 (5 bases). Trimming shortened V by 0 bases and J by 8 bases, and 13 bases separated the two germline ends. The CDR3 sequence is 14 residues long. Germline CDR1 reads SEHNR; CDR2 reads FQNEAQ (reference sequence). In DNA, the CDR3 is TGTGCCAGCAGCTTAGCGGGGGGACTGGGGGGCTACACCTTC. Translation gives CASSLAGGLGGYTF.

This clone was found a few times. The genes are TRBV5-1 and TRBJ1-1; 10 bases line up with TRBD1. V lost 4 bases to trimming and J lost 4 bases; unmatched junction nucleotides: 7. This CDR3 has 15 residues. Germline V gives CDR1 SGHRS, CDR2 YFSETQ. The CDR3 region has the DNA TGCGCCAGCAGCCCTGGGACAGGGGTGCCCACTGAAGCTTTCTTT. This encodes CASSPGTGVPTEAFF.

The chain links TRBV30 to TRBJ1-1, with D uncertain. This CDR3 is 13 amino acids long. The germline CDR1 and CDR2 sequences are GTSNPN and SVGIG (reference sequence). The V end was cut by 0 bases, the J end by 2 bases, with 7 bases between. Here the CDR3 DNA reads TGTGCCTGGAGTGTGCAGGATAACACTGAAGCTTTCTTT. Residues: CAWSVQDNTEAFF.

The V call is TRBV4-1, the J call TRBJ1-1; TRBD1 aligns across 7 bases. The V gene end was trimmed by 2 bases and the J gene end by 0 bases; junction bases not matched to a gene: 6. The CDR3 totals 16 residues. Per germline, CDR1 MGHRA and CDR2 YSYEKL. In DNA form, the CDR3 reads TGCGCCAGCAGCCAACGACAGGGTGGGATGAACACTGAAGCTTTCTTT. Amino acid sequence: CASSQRQGGMNTEAFF.

The J gene is TRBJ1-1, the V gene TRBV6-5; D uncertain. V gave up 0 bases and J gave up 4 bases, with 9 bases separating them. CDR1 MNHEY and CDR2 SVGAGI come from the germline V gene. The CDR3 contains 14 residues. The CDR3 DNA sequence: TGTGCCAGCAGTTACTCGAGTCCCTCCACTGAAGCTTTCTTT. It codes for CASSYSSPSTEAFF.

CDR3 loop: CASIPVGGLYPYGYTF. The CDR3 DNA follows: TGTGCCAGCATCCCAGTGGGGGGGCTCTACCCCTATGGCTACACCTTC. The rearrangement links TRBV7-9 to TRBJ1-2; tentative D call: TRBD1 (6 bases). Germline CDR1 is SEHNR and CDR2 is FQNEAQ (reference sequence). There are 16 residues in the CDR3. The ends were cut back, 7 bases at V and 4 bases at J, with 22 bases in the middle.

The chain joins TRBV27 to TRBJ2-2; 7 bases are a match to TRBD2. The CDR3 extends over 18 amino acids. V shed 1 base, J shed 3 bases, and the junction held 11 bases outside the gene matches. The germline V gene encodes CDR1 MNHEY and CDR2 SMNVEV (reference sequence). The CDR3 loop reads CASSLLDGRTRDTGELFF. CDR3 DNA sequence: TGTGCCAGCAGTTTATTAGACGGGAGGACCCGAGACACCGGGGAGCTGTTTTTT.

The gene calls are TRBV2 and TRBJ1-1; TRBD1 might be the D (5 bases). V shed 6 bases and J shed 0 bases, with 11 bases lying between them. CDR3 size: 14 residues. The germline gives CDR1 SNHLY, CDR2 FYNNEI. CDR3 sequence reads: CASRGQGLNTEAFF. DNA of the CDR3: TGTGCCAGCAGGGGGCAGGGCTTGAACACTGAAGCTTTCTTT.

Only a few counts were recorded for this clone. This chain links TRBV14 with TRBJ2-7; 9 positions match TRBD1. This CDR3 is 18 amino acids long. In germline, CDR1 is SGHDN, CDR2 FVKESK. Trimming removed 4 bases from V and 1 base from J; junction bases left unmatched: 14. The CDR3 DNA follows: TGTGCCAGCAGCCCTAGCTTAGGGGGACAGGGAACATCCTACGAGCAGTACTTC. It translates to CASSPSLGGQGTSYEQYF.

DNA of the CDR3: TGCGCCAGCAGCTCTGGAGTAAACCACTACGAGCAGTACTTC. Its translation is CASSSGVNHYEQYF. The chain is built from TRBV5-1 and TRBJ2-7; D is unclear. Germline CDR1 is SGHRS and CDR2 is YFSETQ. The CDR3 contains 14 residues. The ends were cut back, 3 bases at V and 3 bases at J, with 13 bases in the middle.